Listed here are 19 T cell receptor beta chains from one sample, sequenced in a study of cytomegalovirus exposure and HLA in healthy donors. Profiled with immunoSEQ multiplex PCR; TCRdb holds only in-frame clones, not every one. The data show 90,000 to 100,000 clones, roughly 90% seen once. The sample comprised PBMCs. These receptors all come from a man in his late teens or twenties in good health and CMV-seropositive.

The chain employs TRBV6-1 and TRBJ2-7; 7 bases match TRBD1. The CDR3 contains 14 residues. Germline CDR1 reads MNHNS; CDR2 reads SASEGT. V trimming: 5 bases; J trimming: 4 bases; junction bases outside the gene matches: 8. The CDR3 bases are TGTGCCAGCAGTAAACCGGGACAGTTTTACGAGCAGTACTTC. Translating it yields CASSKPGQFYEQYF.

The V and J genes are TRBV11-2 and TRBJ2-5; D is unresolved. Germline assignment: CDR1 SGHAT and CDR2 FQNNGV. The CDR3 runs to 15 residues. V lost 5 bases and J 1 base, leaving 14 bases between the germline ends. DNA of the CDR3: TGTGCCAGCAGCCCCCTGCGCGGCACCCAAGAGACCCAGTACTTC. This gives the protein CASSPLRGTQETQYF.

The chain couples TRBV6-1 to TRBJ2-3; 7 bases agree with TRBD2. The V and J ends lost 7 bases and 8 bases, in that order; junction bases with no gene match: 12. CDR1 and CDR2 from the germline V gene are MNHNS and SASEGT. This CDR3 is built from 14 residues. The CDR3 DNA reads TGTGCCAGCACCGGTGGCGGGGGTCGAGGTACGCAGTATTTT. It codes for CASTGGGGRGTQYF.

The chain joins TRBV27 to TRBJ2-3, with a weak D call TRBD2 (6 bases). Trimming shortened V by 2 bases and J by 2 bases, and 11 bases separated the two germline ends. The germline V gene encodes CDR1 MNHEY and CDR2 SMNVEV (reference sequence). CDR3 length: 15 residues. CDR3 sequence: CASSLIAATTDTQYF. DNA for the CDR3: TGTGCCAGCAGTTTAATAGCGGCGACCACAGATACGCAGTATTTT.

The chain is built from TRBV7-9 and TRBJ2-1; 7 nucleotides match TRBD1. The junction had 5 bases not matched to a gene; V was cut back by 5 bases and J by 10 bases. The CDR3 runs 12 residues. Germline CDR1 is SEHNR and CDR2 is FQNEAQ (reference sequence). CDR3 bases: TGTGCCAGCAGCCTCGAACAGGGGGAGCAGTTCTTC. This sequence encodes CASSLEQGEQFF.

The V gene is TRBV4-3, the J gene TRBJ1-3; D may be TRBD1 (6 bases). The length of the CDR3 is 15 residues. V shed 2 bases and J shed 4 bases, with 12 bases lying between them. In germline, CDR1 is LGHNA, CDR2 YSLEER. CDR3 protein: CASSQNSGEGNTIYF. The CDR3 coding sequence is TGCGCCAGCAGCCAAAACTCAGGGGAAGGAAACACCATATATTTT.

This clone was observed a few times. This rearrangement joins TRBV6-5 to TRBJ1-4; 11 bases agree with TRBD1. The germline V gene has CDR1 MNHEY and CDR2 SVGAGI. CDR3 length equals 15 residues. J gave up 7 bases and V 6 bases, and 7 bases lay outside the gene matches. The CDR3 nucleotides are TGTGCCAGCAGCGGACAGGGGGCAAGGGGTGAAAAACTGTTTTTT. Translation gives CASSGQGARGEKLFF.

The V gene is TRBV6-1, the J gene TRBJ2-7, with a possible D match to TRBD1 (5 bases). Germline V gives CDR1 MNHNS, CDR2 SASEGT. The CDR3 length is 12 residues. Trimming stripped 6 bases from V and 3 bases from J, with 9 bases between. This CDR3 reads CASSRQGYEQYF. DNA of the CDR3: TGTGCCAGCAGCCGTCAGGGCTACGAGCAGTACTTC.

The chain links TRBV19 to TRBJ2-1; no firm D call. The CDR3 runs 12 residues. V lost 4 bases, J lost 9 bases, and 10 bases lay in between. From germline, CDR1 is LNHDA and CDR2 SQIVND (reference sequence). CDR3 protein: CASSRSGFEQFF. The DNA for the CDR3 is TGTGCCAGTAGTAGGTCCGGGTTTGAGCAGTTCTTC.

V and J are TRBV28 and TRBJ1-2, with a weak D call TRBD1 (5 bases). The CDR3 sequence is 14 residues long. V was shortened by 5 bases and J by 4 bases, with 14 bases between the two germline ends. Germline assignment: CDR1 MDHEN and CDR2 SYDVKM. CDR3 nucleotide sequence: TGTGCCAGCAGTCCTGGGGGGGGGACCTATGGCTACACCTTC. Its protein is CASSPGGGTYGYTF.

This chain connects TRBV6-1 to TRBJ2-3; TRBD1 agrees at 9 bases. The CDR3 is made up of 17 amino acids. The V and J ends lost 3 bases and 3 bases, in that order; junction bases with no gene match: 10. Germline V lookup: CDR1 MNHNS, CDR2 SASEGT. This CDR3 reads CASSDPTGGVATDTQYF. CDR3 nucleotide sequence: TGTGCCAGCAGTGACCCTACAGGGGGCGTCGCGACAGATACGCAGTATTTT.

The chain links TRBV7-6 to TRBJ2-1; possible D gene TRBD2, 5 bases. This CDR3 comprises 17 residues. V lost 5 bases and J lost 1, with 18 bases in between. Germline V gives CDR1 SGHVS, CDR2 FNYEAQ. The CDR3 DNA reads TGTGCCAGCAGCCCGGGGTTTCGGGATAGATCCTACAATGAGCAGTTCTTC. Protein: CASSPGFRDRSYNEQFF.

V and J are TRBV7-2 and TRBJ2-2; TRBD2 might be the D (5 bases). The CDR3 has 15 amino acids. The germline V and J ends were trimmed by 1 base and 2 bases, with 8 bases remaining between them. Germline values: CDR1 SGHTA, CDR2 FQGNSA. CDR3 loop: CASSLGSDNTGELFF. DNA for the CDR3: TGTGCCAGCAGCTTAGGTAGCGACAACACCGGGGAGCTGTTTTTT. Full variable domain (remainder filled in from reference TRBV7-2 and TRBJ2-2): GAGVSQSPSNKVTEKGKDVELRCDPISGHTALYWYRQSLGQGLEFLIYFQGNSAPDKSGLPSDRFSAERTGGSVSTLTIQRTQQEDSAVYLCASSLGSDNTGELFFGEGSRLTVL.

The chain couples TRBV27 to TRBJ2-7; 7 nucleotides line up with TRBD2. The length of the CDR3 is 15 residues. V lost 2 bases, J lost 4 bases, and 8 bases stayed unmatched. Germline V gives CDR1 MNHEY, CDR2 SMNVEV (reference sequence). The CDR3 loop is CASSLGRLALYEQYF. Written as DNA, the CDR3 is TGTGCCAGCAGTTTAGGTAGACTAGCACTTTACGAGCAGTACTTC.

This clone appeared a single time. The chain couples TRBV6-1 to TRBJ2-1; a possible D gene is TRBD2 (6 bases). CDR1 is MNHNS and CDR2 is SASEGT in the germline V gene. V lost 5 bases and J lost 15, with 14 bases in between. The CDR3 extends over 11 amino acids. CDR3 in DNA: TGTGCCAGCAGTCCCCGGGACTCCCGGTTCTTC. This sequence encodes CASSPRDSRFF.

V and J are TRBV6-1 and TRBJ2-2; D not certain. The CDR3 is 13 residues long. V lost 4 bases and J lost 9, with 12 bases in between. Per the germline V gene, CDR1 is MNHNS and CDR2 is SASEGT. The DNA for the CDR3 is TGTGCCAGCAGTGTATTCCTAGTCCGGGAGCTGTTTTTT. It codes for CASSVFLVRELFF.

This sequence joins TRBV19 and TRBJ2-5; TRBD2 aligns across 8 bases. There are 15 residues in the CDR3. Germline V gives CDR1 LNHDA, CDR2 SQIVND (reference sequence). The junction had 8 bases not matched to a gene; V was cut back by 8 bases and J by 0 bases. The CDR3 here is CASSIGTRYQETQYF. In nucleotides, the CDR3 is TGTGCCAGTTCCATCGGGACTAGGTACCAAGAGACCCAGTACTTC.

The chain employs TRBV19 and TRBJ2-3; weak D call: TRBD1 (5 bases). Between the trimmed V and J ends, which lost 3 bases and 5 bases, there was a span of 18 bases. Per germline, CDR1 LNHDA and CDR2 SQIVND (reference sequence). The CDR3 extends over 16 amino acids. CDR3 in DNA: TGTGCCAGTAGTATTGGCCGAAGCAGGGTTTTAGATACGCAGTATTTT. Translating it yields CASSIGRSRVLDTQYF. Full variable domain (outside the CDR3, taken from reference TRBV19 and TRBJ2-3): DGGITQSPKYLFRKEGQNVTLSCEQNLNHDAMYWYRQDPGQGLRLIYYSQIVNDFQKGDIAEGYSVSREKKESFPLTVTSAQKNPTAFYLCASSIGRSRVLDTQYFGPGTRLTVL.

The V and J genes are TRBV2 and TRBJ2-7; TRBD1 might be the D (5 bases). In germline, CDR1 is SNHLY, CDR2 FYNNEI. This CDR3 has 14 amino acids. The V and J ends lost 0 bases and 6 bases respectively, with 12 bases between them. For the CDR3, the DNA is TGTGCCAGCAGTGAAGCCAGGGCGAGGAGCGAGCAGTACTTC. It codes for CASSEARARSEQYF. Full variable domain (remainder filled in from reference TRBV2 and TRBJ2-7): EPEVTQTPSHQVTQMGQEVILRCVPISNHLYFYWYRQILGQKVEFLVSFYNNEISEKSEIFDDQFSVERPDGSNFTLKIRSTKLEDSAMYFCASSEARARSEQYFGPGTRLTVT.